The 30 T cell receptor beta chains below all came from one sample that was sequenced in a study of beta chain features in type 1 diabetes. The entirety of the isolated RNA underwent reverse transcription, so expressed TCRB transcripts were sequenced. Using immunoSEQ multiplex PCR, the repertoire was profiled, and TCRdb retains in-frame clones only, with some absent. The sample holds roughly 140,000 clones, over 8.5% seen once. The sample taken for sequencing was central memory CD4+ T cells from blood. These receptors all come from a man between 18 and 35 years old in good health.

This clone occurred a few times. The genes are TRBV28 and TRBJ1-1; D gene unclear. Germline V CDR1 and CDR2: MDHEN, SYDVKM. The CDR3 consists of 11 residues. V lost 6 bases and J lost 9, with 11 bases in between. The CDR3 loop reads CASRATQKAFF. For the CDR3, the DNA is TGTGCCAGCAGGGCCACACAGAAAGCTTTCTTT. Variable domain in full (rest from reference TRBV28 and TRBJ1-1): DVKVTQSSRYLVKRTGEKVFLECVQDMDHENMFWYRQDPGLGLRLIYFSYDVKMKEKGDIPEGYSVSREKKERFSLILESASTNQTSMYLCASRATQKAFFGQGTRLTVV.

This clone has only a few counts. The chain is built from TRBV15 and TRBJ2-3, with D perhaps matching TRBD2 (6 bases). V was pared by 2 bases and J by 0 bases, with 15 bases between. Per germline, CDR1 LNHNV and CDR2 YYDKDF (reference sequence). The CDR3 covers 17 residues. CDR3 loop: CATSRPIRLASTDTQYF. The CDR3 nucleotides read TGTGCCACCAGCAGACCCATAAGGCTAGCGAGCACAGATACGCAGTATTTT.

This clone was observed a handful of times. The chain joins TRBV18 to TRBJ1-4; D ambiguous. Trimming shortened V by 3 bases and J by 1 base, and 12 bases separated the two germline ends. Germline V gene lookup returns CDR1 KGHSH and CDR2 LQKENI. There are 16 residues in the CDR3. The CDR3 loop reads CASSPSRPGTNEKLFF. The DNA of the CDR3 is TGTGCCAGCTCACCTAGCCGGCCGGGAACTAATGAAAAACTGTTTTTT. Based on the CDR3 plus reference TRBV18 and TRBJ1-4, the full variable domain is NAGVMQNPRHLVRRRGQEARLRCSPMKGHSHVYWYRQLPEEGLKFMVYLQKENIIDESGMPKERFSAEFPKEGPSILRIQQVVRGDSAAYFCASSPSRPGTNEKLFFGSGTQLSVL.

This clone has only a few counts. The chain employs TRBV11-1 and TRBJ2-1, with 7 bases matching TRBD1. The CDR3 sequence is 14 residues long. CDR1 and CDR2 from the germline V gene are SGHAT and FQDESV (reference sequence). V was clipped by 1 base and J by 8 bases; unmatched bases: 5. This CDR3 is CASSLGQGIHEQFF. In nucleotides, the CDR3 is TGTGCCAGCAGCTTAGGACAGGGAATACATGAGCAGTTCTTC.

The chain recombines TRBV10-3 with TRBJ2-7, with TRBD2 as a possible D gene (6 bases). The V gene lost 4 bases and the J gene lost 7 bases, with 14 bases spanning the gap. Per the germline V gene, CDR1 is ENHRY and CDR2 is SYGVKD. The length of the CDR3 is 13 residues. CDR3 in amino acids: CAISVRGNSEQYF. CDR3 coding DNA: TGTGCCATCAGTGTTCGCGGGAACTCAGAGCAGTACTTC.

This rearrangement joins TRBV29-1 to TRBJ2-2; 8 nucleotides line up with TRBD2. The length of the CDR3 is 15 residues. Germline V CDR1 and CDR2: SQVTM, ANQGSEA. Trimming at V came to 5 bases and at J to 7 bases, leaving 12 bases not matched to a gene. The CDR3 nucleotides are TGCAGCGTTCCAATTACCGGGAGGGCCATCGGGGAGCTGTTTTTT. Translation: CSVPITGRAIGELFF.

CDR3 coding DNA: TGTGCCAGCAACTCAGACAGTAACTATGGCTACACCTTC. Translated, it gives CASNSDSNYGYTF. V usage is TRBV19 and J usage is TRBJ1-2, with D tentatively TRBD1 (5 bases). The V end was cut by 9 bases, the J end by 1 base, with 12 bases between. This CDR3 is built from 13 residues. The germline V gene has CDR1 LNHDA and CDR2 SQIVND (reference sequence).

The V and J genes are TRBV10-3 and TRBJ1-1; D unresolved. CDR3 length: 13 amino acids. Trimming took off 7 bases at V and 2 bases at J, with 11 bases between the two ends. Germline V gene lookup returns CDR1 ENHRY and CDR2 SYGVKD. Here the CDR3 reads CAIIGQPNTEAFF. In DNA, the CDR3 is TGTGCCATCATCGGGCAGCCAAACACTGAAGCTTTCTTT.

This clone has more than one count but fewer than ten. The chain employs TRBV7-2 and TRBJ1-2; 8 bases align to TRBD1. The CDR3 runs 14 residues. Germline CDR1 reads SGHTA; CDR2 reads FQGNSA. V shed 5 bases and J 4 bases; nucleotides not matched to a gene: 6. The CDR3: CASSHGQGPYGYTF. CDR3 DNA: TGTGCCAGCAGCCACGGACAGGGACCCTATGGCTACACCTTC.

As concerns this clone: Mismatch with germline at one junction end may stem from a read error. The chain uses TRBV7-2 and TRBJ2-1; the match to TRBD2 covers 8 bases. This CDR3 region has 16 residues. CDR1 SGHTA and CDR2 FQGNSA come from the germline V gene. This CDR3 is CASSHQSGSSHNEQFF. In nucleotides, the CDR3 is TGTGCCAGCAGCCACCAGAGCGGGAGCTCCCACAATGAGCAGTTCTTC.

The rearrangement joins TRBV27 to TRBJ2-4; 7 bases fit TRBD1. CDR1 is MNHEY, CDR2 SMNVEV, per germline (reference sequence). CDR3 length: 14 amino acids. V shed 2 bases, J shed 8 bases, and the junction held 6 bases outside the gene matches. The CDR3 region is CASSLKGGRDIQYF. CDR3 DNA sequence: TGTGCCAGCAGTTTAAAAGGGGGCCGGGACATTCAGTACTTC.

The CDR3 here is CASSLAGTGGYNSPLHF. CDR3 DNA: TGTGCCAGCAGCTTAGCCGGGACAGGGGGCTATAATTCACCCCTCCACTTT. The chain has TRBV7-9 and TRBJ1-6; TRBD1 aligns across 11 bases. CDR3 size: 17 residues. Germline CDR1 is SEHNR and CDR2 is FQNEAQ (reference sequence). V gave up 0 bases and J gave up 3 bases; unmatched junction bases: 1. Based on the CDR3 plus reference TRBV7-9 and TRBJ1-6, the full variable domain is DTGVSQNPRHKITKRGQNVTFRCDPISEHNRLYWYRQTLGQGPEFLTYFQNEAQLEKSRLLSDRFSAERPKGSFSTLEIQRTEQGDSAMYLCASSLAGTGGYNSPLHFGNGTRLTVT.

This clone has more than one count but fewer than ten. The V and J genes are TRBV6-5 and TRBJ1-2; 7 bases align to TRBD1. The V gene end was trimmed by 6 bases and the J gene end by 2 bases; junction bases not matched to a gene: 6. CDR1 and CDR2 from the germline V gene are MNHEY and SVGAGI. The CDR3 contains 14 residues. The CDR3 bases are TGTGCCAGCAGGGACCAGGGGGGGAACTATGGCTACACCTTC. Its translation is CASRDQGGNYGYTF.

This rearrangement joins TRBV30 to TRBJ2-3, with D possibly matching TRBD2 (6 bases). The V and J ends lost 0 bases and 12 bases respectively, with 13 bases between them. This CDR3 is 12 amino acids long. Germline assignment: CDR1 GTSNPN and CDR2 SVGIG (reference sequence). The CDR3 is CAWSVRDSKQYF. In DNA form, the CDR3 reads TGTGCCTGGAGTGTACGGGACTCAAAACAGTATTTT. Combining the CDR3 with reference TRBV30 and TRBJ2-3 gives the whole variable domain SQTIHQWPATLVQPVGSPLSLECTVEGTSNPNLYWYRQAAGRGLQLLFYSVGIGQISSEVPQNLSASRPQDRQFILSSKKLLLSDSGFYLCAWSVRDSKQYFGPGTRLTVL.

With respect to this clone: Other nucleotide sequences in the sample specify the same CDR3. The rearrangement uses TRBV9 and TRBJ2-3; D not certain. The germline V gene encodes CDR1 SGDLS and CDR2 YYNGEE. The CDR3 is made up of 13 amino acids. The V gene lost 0 bases and the J gene lost 0 bases, with 2 bases spanning the gap. The CDR3 DNA is TGTGCCAGCAGCGTAGATAGCACAGATACGCAGTATTTT. It codes for CASSVDSTDTQYF. The variable domain in full, completed from reference TRBV9 and TRBJ2-3, reads DSGVTQTPKHLITATGQRVTLRCSPRSGDLSVYWYQQSLDQGLQFLIQYYNGEERAKGNILERFSAQQFPDLHSELNLSSLELGDSALYFCASSVDSTDTQYFGPGTRLTVL.

This clone was counted between two and nine times. The rearrangement uses TRBV7-6 and TRBJ2-3, with TRBD2 matching 9 bases. The CDR3 loop spans 16 amino acids. With V trimmed by 5 bases and J by 3 bases, 9 bases remained unmatched. Per germline, CDR1 SGHVS and CDR2 FNYEAQ. The CDR3 protein is CASSPERGVRTDTQYF. In DNA, the CDR3 is TGTGCCAGCAGCCCTGAGCGGGGGGTACGGACAGATACGCAGTATTTT.

This chain connects TRBV27 to TRBJ1-2; 11 positions match TRBD1. Germline values: CDR1 MNHEY, CDR2 SMNVEV (reference sequence). The CDR3 has 14 amino acids. Germline trimming cut 6 bases from V and 2 bases from J; bases unmatched to any gene: 2. CDR3 DNA sequence: TGTGCCAGCAGCAGGGACAGGGGGAACTATGGCTACACCTTC. This sequence encodes CASSRDRGNYGYTF.

This clone was seen a handful of times. The chain combines TRBV4-2 with TRBJ2-3; no clear D. Germline values: CDR1 LGHNA, CDR2 YNFKEQ. Trimming shortened V by 1 base and J by 3 bases, and 17 bases separated the two germline ends. This CDR3 contains 17 residues. CDR3 sequence reads: CASSQAMKGLGTDTQYF. The CDR3, as DNA: TGTGCCAGCAGCCAAGCAATGAAAGGGTTAGGTACAGATACGCAGTATTTT.

This chain links TRBV4-2 with TRBJ2-3, with a possible D match to TRBD2 (5 bases). V was pared by 0 bases and J by 3 bases, with 10 bases between. The CDR3 spans 15 residues. Germline V lookup: CDR1 LGHNA, CDR2 YNFKEQ. DNA of the CDR3: TGTGCCAGCAGCCAAGAAGGAACGGGGACAGATACGCAGTATTTT. Amino acids: CASSQEGTGTDTQYF.

In this sample, this clone turned up a few times. The chain links TRBV5-4 to TRBJ2-5; D is tentatively TRBD1 or TRBD2 (5 bases each). CDR3 length: 15 amino acids. Between the trimmed V and J ends, which lost 4 bases and 5 bases, there was a span of 18 bases. Looked up from germline, CDR1 is SGHNT and CDR2 is YYREEE (reference sequence). CDR3 protein: CASSHPRASKETQYF. The CDR3 DNA is TGTGCCAGCAGCCACCCCAGGGCTAGCAAGGAGACCCAGTACTTC.

V and J are TRBV11-3 and TRBJ1-1; possibly TRBD1 for D (6 bases). Germline loops: CDR1 SGHNT, CDR2 YENEEA. This CDR3 has 13 amino acids. Trimming removed 6 bases at V and 3 bases at J, with 11 bases between. The CDR3 here is CASSQGLDTEAFF. CDR3 coding DNA: TGTGCCAGCAGTCAGGGGTTGGACACTGAAGCTTTCTTT.

This chain joins TRBV11-1 and TRBJ2-7, with D uncertain. With 5 bases removed from V and 9 bases from J, the gap between germline ends came to 11 bases. Germline V gene sequence: CDR1 SGHAT, CDR2 FQDESV (reference sequence). CDR3 length: 11 residues. CDR3 DNA: TGTGCCAGCAGCGTCGGGTTCGGGCAGTACTTC. Amino acid sequence: CASSVGFGQYF.

The CDR3 spells CASSIGGLNTGELFF. CDR3 sequence (DNA): TGTGCCAGTAGTATTGGAGGGCTTAACACCGGGGAGCTGTTTTTT. The rearrangement links TRBV19 to TRBJ2-2, with a tentative D call TRBD2 (6 bases). This CDR3 is built from 15 residues. V gave up 3 bases and J gave up 2 bases, with 10 bases separating them. In germline, CDR1 is LNHDA, CDR2 SQIVND (reference sequence).

The V gene is TRBV29-1, the J gene TRBJ1-1, with 12 bases matching TRBD1. The V segment lost 6 bases and the J segment 5 bases; nucleotides outside the gene matches: 10. CDR3 size: 15 residues. The germline V gene encodes CDR1 SQVTM and CDR2 ANQGSEA. The CDR3 sequence is CSVGGTGGGWTEAFF. The CDR3 nucleotides are TGCAGCGTGGGTGGGACAGGGGGCGGTTGGACTGAAGCTTTCTTT.

This clone occurred a few times. J is TRBJ1-2 and V is TRBV2; the D is unclear. V was clipped by 2 bases and J by 14 bases, with 6 bases between them. Germline CDR1 SNHLY, CDR2 FYNNEI. The CDR3 loop spans 9 amino acids. The CDR3 protein is CASSESRTF. CDR3 in DNA: TGTGCCAGCAGTGAATCCCGGACCTTC.

The rearrangement uses TRBV7-2 and TRBJ1-3; tentative D call: TRBD1 (6 bases). Germline V CDR1 and CDR2: SGHTA, FQGNSA. CDR3 length: 16 amino acids. V lost 5 bases to trimming and J lost 0 bases, with 14 bases between them. DNA of the CDR3: TGTGCCAGCAGCCCGACCGGGACAAACTCTGGAAACACCATATATTTT. Its translation: CASSPTGTNSGNTIYF.

This clone was observed many times. The chain uses TRBV28 and TRBJ2-5; D unresolved. The V gene's germline CDR1 is MDHEN and CDR2 SYDVKM. This CDR3 comprises 14 residues. Trimming left V 2 bases short and J 2 bases short, with 9 bases between. Here the CDR3 DNA reads TGTGCCAGCAGTTTAAGGCAGTTACAAGAGACCCAGTACTTC. Residues: CASSLRQLQETQYF.

This clone was picked up a small number of times. The gene calls are TRBV29-1 and TRBJ2-1; TRBD1 agrees at 8 bases. With 4 bases clipped from V and 11 bases from J, the junction kept 10 bases outside the gene matches. Germline V gene lookup returns CDR1 SQVTM and CDR2 ANQGSEA. The CDR3 has 13 amino acids. The CDR3 DNA reads as TGCAGCGTTGTTAACCCGCAGGGGGCTAAGCAGTTCTTC. It codes for CSVVNPQGAKQFF.

The V and J genes are TRBV9 and TRBJ2-7, with TRBD2 identical over 12 bases. The CDR3 is 15 residues long. From germline, CDR1 is SGDLS and CDR2 YYNGEE. V shed 4 bases and J 0 bases; nucleotides not matched to a gene: 2. The CDR3 is CASSKGLAGSYEQYF. CDR3 bases: TGTGCCAGCAGCAAGGGACTAGCGGGCTCCTACGAGCAGTACTTC.

CDR3 nucleotide sequence: TGTGCCAGCAGTGTCCGCCAGACCCAGTACTTC. Amino acids: CASSVRQTQYF. This sequence joins TRBV2 and TRBJ2-5; no clear D gene. This CDR3 spans 11 amino acids. Germline CDR1 is SNHLY and CDR2 is FYNNEI. V lost 4 bases and J lost 6, with 6 bases in between.